This T cell receptor beta chain was profiled in a study of long-term antiretroviral therapy in people with HIV. Study-wide points: Whereas controls had wider CDR3 length ranges, HIV repertoires had narrower ones. Blood collection from about 2003 to 2018 possibly occurred under older ART regimens.

The assay, immunoSEQ v3.0, was run at survey level. Profiling relied on immunoSEQ multiplex PCR, and the TCRdb table lists in-frame clones only, not all of them. The profile covers about 19,000 clones, with around 76% appearing a single time and approximately 15% taken by the ten largest. A word on this clone: The target antigen is unknown.

With 7 bases clipped from V and 8 bases from J, the junction kept 8 bases outside the gene matches. The V gene's germline CDR1 is SGHRS and CDR2 YFSETQ. This CDR3 has 14 amino acids. The V gene is TRBV5-1, the J gene TRBJ2-1, with 11 bases fitting TRBD2. Here the sequenced sample was unsorted PBMCs, taken 0.5 years before starting antiretroviral therapy. This receptor was obtained from a woman between 50 and 59 years old with HIV. The CDR3 sequence: CASSDSGGADEQFF. CDR3 nucleotide sequence: TGCGCCAGCTCCGATAGCGGGGGGGCCGATGAGCAGTTCTTC. The whole variable domain, remainder taken from reference TRBV5-1 and TRBJ2-1, is KAGVTQTPRYLIKTRGQQVTLSCSPISGHRSVSWYQQTPGQGLQFLFEYFSETQRNKGNFPGRFSGRQFSNSRSEMNVSTLELGDSALYLCASSDSGGADEQFFGPGTRLTVL.